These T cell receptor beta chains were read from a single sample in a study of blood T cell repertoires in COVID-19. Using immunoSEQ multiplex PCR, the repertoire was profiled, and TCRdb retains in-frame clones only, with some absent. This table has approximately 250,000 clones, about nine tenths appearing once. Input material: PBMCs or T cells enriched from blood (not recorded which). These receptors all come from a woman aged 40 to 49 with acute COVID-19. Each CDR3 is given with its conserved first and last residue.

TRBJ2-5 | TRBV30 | CAWIPPPGLGKTQYF
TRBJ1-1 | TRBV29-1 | CSILDRENTEAFF
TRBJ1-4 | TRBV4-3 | CASSQDKGQGNEKLFF
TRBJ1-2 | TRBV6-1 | CASSESRTGGGYGYTF
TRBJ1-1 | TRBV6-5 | CASSYRGTADTEAFF
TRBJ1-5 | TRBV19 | CATRWKQGGSNQPQHF
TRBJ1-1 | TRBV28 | CASLEDKKRMNTEAFF
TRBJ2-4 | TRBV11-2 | CASSHRTGENIQYF
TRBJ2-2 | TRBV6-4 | CVATERGELFF
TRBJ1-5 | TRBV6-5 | CASKLQGASGQPQHF
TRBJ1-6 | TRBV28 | CASNLRQGPYNSPLHF
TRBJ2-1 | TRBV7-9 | CASSLGRDYYNEQFF
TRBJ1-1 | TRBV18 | CASSPTGGRNTEAFF
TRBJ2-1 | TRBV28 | CASSRQYRGNEQFF
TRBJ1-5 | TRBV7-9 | CASSWGQGGFQPQHF
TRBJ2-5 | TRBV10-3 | CATGALAGGAQETQYF
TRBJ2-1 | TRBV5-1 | CASGTGMVNEQFF
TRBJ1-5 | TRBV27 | CASSLWGGSNQPQHF
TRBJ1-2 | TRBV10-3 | CATGLPTLAGGYTF
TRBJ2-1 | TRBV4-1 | CASARVLGQEYNEQFF
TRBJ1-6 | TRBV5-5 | CASSLGREPEYSPLHF
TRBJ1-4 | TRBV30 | CAWMGGTNEKLFF
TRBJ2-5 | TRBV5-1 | CASSAFGLAGGPTETQYF
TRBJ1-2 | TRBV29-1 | CSVDKRGGYGYTF
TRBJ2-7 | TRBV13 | CASSLRSGFTYEQYF
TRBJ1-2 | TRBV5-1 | CASSPLDGEGLGYTF
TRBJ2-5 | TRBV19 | CASSIQVAETQYF
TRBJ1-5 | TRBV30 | CAWSSFGDQPQHF
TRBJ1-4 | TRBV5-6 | CASSLPTGGNEKLFF
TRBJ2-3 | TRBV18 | CASSPWQGTDTQYF
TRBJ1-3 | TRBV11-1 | CASSPPGLGNTIYF
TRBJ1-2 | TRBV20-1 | CSASSNYGYTF
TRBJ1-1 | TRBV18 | CASSRGQDTEAFF
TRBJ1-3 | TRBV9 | CASSVGGIGNTIYF
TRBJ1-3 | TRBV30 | CASGMSSGNTIYF
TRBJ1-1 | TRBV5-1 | CASSLAAGPTEAFF
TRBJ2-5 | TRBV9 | CASSVSSRGDQETQYF
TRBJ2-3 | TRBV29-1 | CSVEGSERTDTQYF
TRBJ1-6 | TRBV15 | CATSREKSGVGSPLHF
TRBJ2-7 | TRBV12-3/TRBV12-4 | CASRDRSSYEQYF
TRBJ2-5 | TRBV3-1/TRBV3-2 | CASSPPGLAGGPLTQYF
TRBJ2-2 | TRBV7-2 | CASRKQGRDTGELFF
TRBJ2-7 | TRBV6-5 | CASSLYSGEQYF
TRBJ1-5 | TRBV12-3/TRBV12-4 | CASSLDSDQPQHF
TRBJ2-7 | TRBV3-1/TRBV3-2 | CASSPERMREQYF
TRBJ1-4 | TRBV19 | CASRGRDTNEKLFF
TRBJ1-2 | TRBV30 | CAWSVVPGLSSSLYGYTF
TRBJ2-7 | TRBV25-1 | CASSERGLAGNYEQYF
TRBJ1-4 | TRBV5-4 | CASSSADGGTEKLFF
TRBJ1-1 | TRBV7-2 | CASSLYNREGDEAFF
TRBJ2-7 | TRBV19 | CASSSGTGSNEQYF
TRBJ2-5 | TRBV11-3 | CASSTGLARETQYF
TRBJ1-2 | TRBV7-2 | CASSSTDRDGYTF
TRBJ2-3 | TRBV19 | CASSRGSLHF
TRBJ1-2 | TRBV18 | CASSPEEGAKDGYTF
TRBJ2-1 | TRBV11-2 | CASSSGEREQFF
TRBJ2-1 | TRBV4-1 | CASSHSGRDYNEQFF
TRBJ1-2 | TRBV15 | CATSSRQGTNYGYTF
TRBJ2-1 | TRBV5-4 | CASSLGLADHNEQFF
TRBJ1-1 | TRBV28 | CASKTARYGFTEAFF